This T cell receptor beta chain is drawn from a study of T-cell reconstitution after alpha-beta-depleted transplantation in children. CDR1 is SGHTA and CDR2 is FQGNSA in the germline V gene. The length of the CDR3 is 15 residues. Trimming cost V 2 bases and J 8 bases, with 18 bases left between them. Unique molecular identifiers tagged the TCRbeta library. TCRdb re-called the PCR reads with MiXCR, one entry per CDR3 protein. The repertoire has more than 400,000 distinct CDR3 sequences, over 9.5% of them found once; the top ten carry around 13%. The TCR comes from a female patient between 2 and 15 years old who had a stem cell transplant for aplastic anemia, so the T cells may come from the graft donor. The genes are TRBV7-2 and TRBJ1-2; D is possibly TRBD1 (5 bases). This sample comprised PBMCs, mostly from graft donor cells, obtained 180 days after TCRalphabeta/CD19-depleted stem cell transplant. CDR3: CASSLPNGAQFGYTF. CDR3 DNA: TGTGCCAGCAGCTTACCCAACGGGGCTCAATTCGGCTACACCTTC.